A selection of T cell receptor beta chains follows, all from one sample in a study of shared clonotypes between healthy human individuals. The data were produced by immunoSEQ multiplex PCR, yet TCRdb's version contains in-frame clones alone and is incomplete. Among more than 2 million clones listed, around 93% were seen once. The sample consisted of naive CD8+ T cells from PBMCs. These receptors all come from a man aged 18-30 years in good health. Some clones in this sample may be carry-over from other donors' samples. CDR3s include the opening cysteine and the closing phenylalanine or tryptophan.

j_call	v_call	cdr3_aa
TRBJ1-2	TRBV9	CASSTGGSNYGYTF
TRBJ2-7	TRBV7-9	CASSSLASYEQYF
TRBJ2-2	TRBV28	CASSSAGTLTGELFF
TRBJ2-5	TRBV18	CASSPKGLAGVKETQYF
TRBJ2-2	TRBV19	CASVVGTGELFF
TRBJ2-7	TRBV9	CASSVVGGGTYEQYF
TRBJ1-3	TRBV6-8	CASISRKPGNTIYF
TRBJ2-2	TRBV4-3	CASSPAGGRVNTGELFF
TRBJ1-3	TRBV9	CASSGDPGAGGWNTIYF
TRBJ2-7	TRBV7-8	CASSLNKGGYEQYF
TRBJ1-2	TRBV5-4	CASSPEWGGNGYTF
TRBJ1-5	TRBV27	CASSLGWRGQPQHF
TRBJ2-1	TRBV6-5	CASSYSKNSYNEQFF
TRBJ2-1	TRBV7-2	CASSFYSYNEQFF
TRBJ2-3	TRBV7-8	CASRARSTDTQYF
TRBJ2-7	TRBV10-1	CASSPRDSYEQYF
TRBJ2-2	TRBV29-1	CSVEGTGDGTGELFF
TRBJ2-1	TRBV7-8	CASTPEGGTHEQFF
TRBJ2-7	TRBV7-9	CASSLVAEPLGQRDYEQYF
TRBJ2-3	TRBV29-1	CSVVRTSGDTDTQYF
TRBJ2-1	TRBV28	CASSFPGSYNEQFF
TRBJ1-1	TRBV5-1	CASSPRGQKGAFF
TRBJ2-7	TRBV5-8	CASSPLTGPREQYF
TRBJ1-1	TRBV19	CATNGQMNTEAFF
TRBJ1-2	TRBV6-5	CASSYGGGYGYTF
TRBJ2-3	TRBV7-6	CASSSDRAPDTQYF
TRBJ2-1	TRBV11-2	CASSLAGVIGNEQFF
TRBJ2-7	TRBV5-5	CASSLGWLNYEQYF
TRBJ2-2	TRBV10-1	CAEGGATGELFF
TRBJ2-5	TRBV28	CASSSPSAQETQYF
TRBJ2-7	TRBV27	CASSPQSSYEQYF
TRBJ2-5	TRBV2	CASSKGLAGGPSETQYF
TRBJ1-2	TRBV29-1	CSVDSAAYGYTF
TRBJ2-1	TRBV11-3	CASSPRTGEQFF
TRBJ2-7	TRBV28	CASSPYSGREYEQYF
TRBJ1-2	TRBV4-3	CASSQEVGGAWGYTF
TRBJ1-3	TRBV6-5	CASWTGPGNTIYF
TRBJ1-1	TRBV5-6	CAGSLLRDSLMNTEAFF
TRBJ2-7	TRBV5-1	CASSPGDIGLAYYEQYF
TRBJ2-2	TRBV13	CASSLGRRVGTGELFF
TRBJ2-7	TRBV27	CASSFEASSPYEQYF
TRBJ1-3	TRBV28	CASSYRGRGNTIYF
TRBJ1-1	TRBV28	CASSLFMRLNTEAFF
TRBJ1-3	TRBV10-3	CAISESDRASGNTIYF
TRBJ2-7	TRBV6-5	CASSYEGSVYEQYF
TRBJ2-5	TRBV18	CASSELTQETQYF
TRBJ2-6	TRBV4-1	CASSLPAGGANVLTF
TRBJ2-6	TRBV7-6	CASSPKGGSGANVLTF
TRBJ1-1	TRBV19	CASMGTPVNTEAFF
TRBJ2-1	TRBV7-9	CASSLVVRERHNEQFF